The present T cell receptor (beta chain) was sequenced within a study of beta chain features in type 1 diabetes. Study details: All of the samples together had 95 million to 140 million sorted cells examined.

About this clone: Its antigen is as yet unknown.

Expressed TCRB transcripts were sequenced, since all the RNA that had been isolated was reverse transcribed. This table comes from immunoSEQ multiplex PCR, and its TCRdb copy is limited to in-frame clones, with some not included. The table records some 140,000 clones, around a tenth of them present only once. Whole-study results and caveats: Sampled from patients, naive, central memory and Treg TCRB repertoires appeared more similar than those sampled from healthy donors.

Trimming removed 4 bases at V and 3 bases at J, with 13 bases between. Germline CDR1 reads MGHRA; CDR2 reads YSYEKL. The CDR3 covers 16 residues. Sequenced: central memory CD4+ T cells from blood. The receptor was derived from a man aged 18 to 35 in good health. This chain links TRBV4-1 with TRBJ1-6; the D gene is possibly TRBD1 (5 bases). CDR3: CASSPSTEIYNSPLHF. The DNA for the CDR3 is TGCGCCAGCAGCCCTTCGACAGAGATCTATAATTCACCCCTCCACTTT.